The clone carrying this TCR beta chain was observed once. Antigen specificity is unknown. The sample belongs to a study of T cell responses to AZD1222 COVID-19 vaccine. Study-level background: Second-dose intervals near 4 or 12 weeks were combined. General study findings and limits: Repertoires were sampled only after the peak T cell response. Donor demographics were predominantly white British with a female majority; clonal diversity may be underestimated.

The CDR3 runs to 16 residues. V was clipped by 2 bases and J by 8 bases, with 19 bases between them. Germline V gives CDR1 MDHEN, CDR2 SYDVKM. Produced via immunoSEQ multiplex PCR; TCRdb's table is partial and in-frame only. The data hold 110,000 to 150,000 clones, with approximately 90% observed a single time. The source material was peripheral blood, sampled on day 0 of AZD1222 vaccination. The receptor was derived from an adult in good health. This chain links TRBV28 with TRBJ1-5; possible D gene TRBD1, 6 bases. The CDR3 here is CASSLALDSDDEPQHF. The CDR3, as DNA: TGTGCCAGCAGTTTAGCCTTGGACAGTGACGATGAGCCCCAGCATTTT. The full variable domain, in which reference TRBV28 and TRBJ1-5 provide the parts outside the CDR3, is DVKVTQSSRYLVKRTGEKVFLECVQDMDHENMFWYRQDPGLGLRLIYFSYDVKMKEKGDIPEGYSVSREKKERFSLILESASTNQTSMYLCASSLALDSDDEPQHFGDGTRLSIL.